This is a list of T cell receptor beta chains from one sample in a study of shared clonotypes between healthy human individuals. TCRdb's copy holds only in-frame clones and misses some; the assay was immunoSEQ multiplex PCR. Counted here are hundreds of thousands of clones, 85% to 95% occurring once; the ten biggest clones make up over 0.095%. The sequenced material came from naive CD8+ T cells sorted from blood. These receptors were obtained from a woman in her thirties in good health. The CDR3 runs from the conserved cysteine through the conserved F or W. The order of the fields is CDR3 DNA, CDR3 protein, clone size, D gene, J gene, V gene. The D gene is left open where the match is weak. Clone size, where shown, is once, few, many, or a class for clones that have expanded.

cdr3_nt: TGTGCCAGCAGCGTAGGCCCCGAGGTTCCGGACGAGCAGTACTTC
cdr3_aa: CASSVGPEVPDEQYF
clone_size: .
d_call: .
j_call: TRBJ2-7
v_call: TRBV9

cdr3_nt: TGTGCCAGCAGAGGAGGGACCTCCTACGAGCAGTACTTC
cdr3_aa: CASRGGTSYEQYF
clone_size: .
d_call: .
j_call: TRBJ2-7
v_call: TRBV27

cdr3_nt: TGTGCCAGCAGTTATCCGGACAGGGCAAGAGAGACCCAGTACTTC
cdr3_aa: CASSYPDRARETQYF
clone_size: .
d_call: TRBD1
j_call: TRBJ2-5
v_call: TRBV6-6

cdr3_nt: TGTGCCAGCAGTTTATTAGGGGAGCAAGAGCAGTACTTC
cdr3_aa: CASSLLGEQEQYF
clone_size: .
d_call: .
j_call: TRBJ2-7
v_call: TRBV27

cdr3_nt: TGCGCCAGCAGCCTTTCGATTTTATCCGGGACAGGGCACTCCTACGAGCAGTACTTC
cdr3_aa: CASSLSILSGTGHSYEQYF
clone_size: .
d_call: TRBD1
j_call: TRBJ2-7
v_call: TRBV4-1

cdr3_nt: TGTGCCAGCAGCTTAGTGGTGCCCTATGGGGAGCAGTACTTC
cdr3_aa: CASSLVVPYGEQYF
clone_size: .
d_call: .
j_call: TRBJ2-7
v_call: TRBV7-9

cdr3_nt: TGCGCCAGCAGCCAAGATCGGGCAGACTACGAGCAGTACTTC
cdr3_aa: CASSQDRADYEQYF
clone_size: .
d_call: .
j_call: TRBJ2-7
v_call: TRBV4-1

cdr3_nt: TGTGCCAGCAGTTTTGAGGGCGTGGGCTACGAGCAGTACTTC
cdr3_aa: CASSFEGVGYEQYF
clone_size: .
d_call: .
j_call: TRBJ2-7
v_call: TRBV27

cdr3_nt: TGCGCCAGCAGCCAAGCCACCGGCGAGCAGTACTTC
cdr3_aa: CASSQATGEQYF
clone_size: .
d_call: .
j_call: TRBJ2-7
v_call: TRBV4-1

cdr3_nt: TGTGCCAGCAGTTTAGGGACCGGGGTCGGGACCCAGTACTTC
cdr3_aa: CASSLGTGVGTQYF
clone_size: .
d_call: .
j_call: TRBJ2-5
v_call: TRBV27

cdr3_nt: TGTGCCAGCAGCGTATCCGGGACTGAGCAGTTCTTC
cdr3_aa: CASSVSGTEQFF
clone_size: .
d_call: .
j_call: TRBJ2-1
v_call: TRBV13

cdr3_nt: TGTGCCAGCAGTTTATCCCCGGGATGGCCCTACGAGCAGTACTTC
cdr3_aa: CASSLSPGWPYEQYF
clone_size: .
d_call: .
j_call: TRBJ2-7
v_call: TRBV28

cdr3_nt: TGCGCCAGCAGCCAAGAGATGGAGACCCAGTACTTC
cdr3_aa: CASSQEMETQYF
clone_size: .
d_call: .
j_call: TRBJ2-5
v_call: TRBV4-1

cdr3_nt: TGTGCCAGCAGCTTTAGGGTTCCCTACGAGCAGTACTTC
cdr3_aa: CASSFRVPYEQYF
clone_size: .
d_call: .
j_call: TRBJ2-7
v_call: TRBV5-5

cdr3_nt: TGCGCCAGCAGCCAAGATTGGCGGGGCTTTGAGCAGTTCTTC
cdr3_aa: CASSQDWRGFEQFF
clone_size: .
d_call: .
j_call: TRBJ2-1
v_call: TRBV4-1

cdr3_nt: TGTGCCAGCAGCCCCACGGACAGGTGGACAGATACGCAGTATTTT
cdr3_aa: CASSPTDRWTDTQYF
clone_size: once
d_call: TRBD1
j_call: TRBJ2-3
v_call: TRBV7-3

cdr3_nt: TGTGCCAGCAGCCTCTTAAGGACAGCTAACACTGAAGCTTTCTTT
cdr3_aa: CASSLLRTANTEAFF
clone_size: .
d_call: .
j_call: TRBJ1-1
v_call: TRBV9

cdr3_nt: TGTGCCAGCAGCTTTTCAGGGCTTAATCAGCCCCAGCATTTT
cdr3_aa: CASSFSGLNQPQHF
clone_size: .
d_call: .
j_call: TRBJ1-5
v_call: TRBV13

cdr3_nt: TGTGCCAGCAGCTTAAGCGTGATAGATACGCAGTATTTT
cdr3_aa: CASSLSVIDTQYF
clone_size: once
d_call: .
j_call: TRBJ2-3
v_call: TRBV11-3

cdr3_nt: TGTGCCAGCAGTTTCGGGGGGCCAGGGGAGACCCAGTACTTC
cdr3_aa: CASSFGGPGETQYF
clone_size: .
d_call: .
j_call: TRBJ2-5
v_call: TRBV27

cdr3_nt: TGTGCCAGCAGTGCCAATTACGAGCAGTACTTC
cdr3_aa: CASSANYEQYF
clone_size: once
d_call: .
j_call: TRBJ2-7
v_call: TRBV25-1

cdr3_nt: TGCGCCAGCAGCCAAGATCTTTCGTCATTTGGGGCAGCTGGGCGAGAAGAGACCCAGTACTTC
cdr3_aa: CASSQDLSSFGAAGREETQYF
clone_size: .
d_call: .
j_call: TRBJ2-5
v_call: TRBV4-1

cdr3_nt: TGCGCCAGCAGCCTTGGAGCGGGAGTTGGGCAAGAGACCCAGTACTTC
cdr3_aa: CASSLGAGVGQETQYF
clone_size: .
d_call: TRBD2
j_call: TRBJ2-5
v_call: TRBV4-1

cdr3_nt: TGTGCCAGTAGTATAGGGGGGCAAAGGACTGAAGCTTTCTTT
cdr3_aa: CASSIGGQRTEAFF
clone_size: .
d_call: .
j_call: TRBJ1-1
v_call: TRBV19

cdr3_nt: TGTGCCAGCAGTGAACGTCTTAGTTTGTGGAACCACCCCGAGCAGTACTTC
cdr3_aa: CASSERLSLWNHPEQYF
clone_size: .
d_call: .
j_call: TRBJ2-7
v_call: TRBV25-1

cdr3_nt: TGTGCCAGCAGCCCGGACAGGGCGGAGGAAAAACTGTTTTTT
cdr3_aa: CASSPDRAEEKLFF
clone_size: .
d_call: TRBD1
j_call: TRBJ1-4
v_call: TRBV7-9

cdr3_nt: TGTGCCAGCAGCTTCCCTTCAGGTGGGGGTTCTGGAAACACCATATATTTT
cdr3_aa: CASSFPSGGGSGNTIYF
clone_size: .
d_call: .
j_call: TRBJ1-3
v_call: TRBV5-6

cdr3_nt: TGCGCCAGCGGGACAGGCTGGAATGAAAAACTGTTTTTT
cdr3_aa: CASGTGWNEKLFF
clone_size: .
d_call: TRBD1
j_call: TRBJ1-4
v_call: TRBV4-1

cdr3_nt: TGTGCTAGTGGTTTGTATGGACTAGCGGGAGTTGAGCAGTTCTTC
cdr3_aa: CASGLYGLAGVEQFF
clone_size: .
d_call: TRBD2
j_call: TRBJ2-1
v_call: TRBV12-5

cdr3_nt: TGTGCCAGCAGCCCAGGGTTATCGAGCAATCAGCCCCAGCATTTT
cdr3_aa: CASSPGLSSNQPQHF
clone_size: .
d_call: .
j_call: TRBJ1-5
v_call: TRBV6-5

cdr3_nt: TGTGCCAGCAGCTTTAGTGACTCCTACGAGCAGTACTTC
cdr3_aa: CASSFSDSYEQYF
clone_size: .
d_call: .
j_call: TRBJ2-7
v_call: TRBV11-3

cdr3_nt: TGTGCCACCAGCGTACAACAGGGGGCTGTCAACACCGGGGAGCTGTTTTTT
cdr3_aa: CATSVQQGAVNTGELFF
clone_size: .
d_call: TRBD1
j_call: TRBJ2-2
v_call: TRBV15

cdr3_nt: TGTGCCAGCAGCCCTGCGACAGAACTGTTTTTT
cdr3_aa: CASSPATELFF
clone_size: .
d_call: .
j_call: TRBJ1-4
v_call: TRBV11-2

cdr3_nt: TGCAGCGTTGAATGGGGGTTACCCACAGATACGCAGTATTTT
cdr3_aa: CSVEWGLPTDTQYF
clone_size: .
d_call: .
j_call: TRBJ2-3
v_call: TRBV29-1

cdr3_nt: TGTGCCAGCAGCGTAGTTGGGGGAGGGGATACGCAGTATTTT
cdr3_aa: CASSVVGGGDTQYF
clone_size: .
d_call: TRBD2
j_call: TRBJ2-3
v_call: TRBV9

cdr3_nt: TGCAGCGTTGACTGGGCGGATGGCTACACCTTC
cdr3_aa: CSVDWADGYTF
clone_size: .
d_call: .
j_call: TRBJ1-2
v_call: TRBV29-1

cdr3_nt: TGTGCCAGCAGCTTAGGACTCCGGCCCTACGAGCAGTACTTC
cdr3_aa: CASSLGLRPYEQYF
clone_size: .
d_call: .
j_call: TRBJ2-7
v_call: TRBV7-9

cdr3_nt: TGCGCCAGCAGTGAAAATAGGGCACTCTCCTACGAGCAGTACTTC
cdr3_aa: CASSENRALSYEQYF
clone_size: .
d_call: .
j_call: TRBJ2-7
v_call: TRBV10-1

cdr3_nt: TGTGCCACCAGCAGCATAACCGGGACAGTTAATCAGCCCCAGCATTTT
cdr3_aa: CATSSITGTVNQPQHF
clone_size: .
d_call: TRBD1
j_call: TRBJ1-5
v_call: TRBV15